The 13 T cell receptor beta chains below all came from one sample that was sequenced in a study of patients with pleural tuberculosis. TCRdb reprocessed the reads via MiXCR and lists one record per CDR3 protein. The sample records 25,000 to 30,000 distinct CDR3 sequences, 15% to 20% being singletons. The source material was peripheral blood. These receptors all stem from a human donor with pleural tuberculosis.

At least ten counts were recorded for this clonotype. The chain has TRBV10-3 and TRBJ2-7; 8 bases agree with TRBD1. The length of the CDR3 is 14 residues. Unmatched junction bases numbered 11, after V lost 10 bases and J lost 3 bases. The germline V gene has CDR1 ENHRY and CDR2 SYGVKD. In DNA form, the CDR3 reads TGTGCCACTGCGGGCGGGGACAGGTTCTACGAGCAGTACTTC. Residues: CATAGGDRFYEQYF.

On this clonotype itself: One end of the junction is discordant with germline, which a read error may explain. This sequence joins TRBV7-2 and TRBJ1-1; D is undetermined. The CDR3 is 14 residues long. Germline V gene data show CDR1 as SGHTA and CDR2 as FQGNSA. The CDR3 nucleotides read TGTGCCGGCAGCTTAGCGGGAATGAACACTGAAGCCTTCTTT. Protein: CAGSLAGMNTEAFF. The variable domain in full, with the rest retrieved from reference TRBV7-2 and TRBJ1-1, is GAGVSQSPSNKVTEKGKDVELRCDPISGHTALYWYRQSLGQGLEFLIYFQGNSAPDKSGLPSDRFSAERTGGSVSTLTIQRTQQEDSAVYLCAGSLAGMNTEAFFGQGTRLTVV.

This clonotype ranks as medium-sized (0.01 to 0.1%). The J gene is TRBJ2-3, the V gene TRBV28; D gene unclear. V shed 6 bases and J shed 4 bases, with 11 bases lying between them. Germline V CDR1 and CDR2: MDHEN, SYDVKM. The CDR3 loop spans 13 amino acids. The CDR3 protein is CASRPYRADTQYF. The CDR3 DNA reads as TGTGCCAGCAGGCCCTATAGGGCAGATACGCAGTATTTT.

This clonotype was detected ten times or more. CDR3 sequence reads: CASSSSTFYYEQYF. The CDR3 nucleotides are TGTGCCAGCAGTTCCTCGACATTCTACTACGAGCAGTACTTC. This chain joins TRBV12-3 or TRBV12-4 and TRBJ2-7; D is ambiguous. There are 14 residues in the CDR3. V gave up 4 bases and J gave up 3 bases, with 13 bases separating them.

This clonotype is labeled as medium-sized. The rearrangement links TRBV6-1 to TRBJ1-1; no definite D call. CDR1 is MNHNS and CDR2 is SASEGT in the germline V gene. V was trimmed by 3 bases and J by 0 bases, leaving 11 bases between them. The CDR3 contains 15 residues. CDR3 sequence: CASSDPLGLNTEAFF. The CDR3 DNA sequence: TGTGCCAGCAGTGATCCCCTGGGGTTGAACACTGAAGCTTTCTTT.

The J gene is TRBJ2-1, the V gene TRBV7-2; D is unclear. Germline CDR1 SGHTA, CDR2 FQGNSA. V was clipped by 5 bases and J by 12 bases, with 14 bases between them. This CDR3 is 12 amino acids long. This CDR3 reads CASSLSTDTQFF. The CDR3 DNA reads as TGTGCCAGCAGCCTCTCCACAGATACGCAGTTCTTC. Drawing the rest from reference TRBV7-2 and TRBJ2-1, the complete variable domain is GAGVSQSPSNKVTEKGKDVELRCDPISGHTALYWYRQSLGQGLEFLIYFQGNSAPDKSGLPSDRFSAERTGGSVSTLTIQRTQQEDSAVYLCASSLSTDTQFFGPGTRLTVL.

This clonotype occurred many times. This chain joins TRBV7-2 and TRBJ2-3; 8 nucleotides agree with TRBD1. CDR3 length: 15 residues. Trimming removed 1 base from V and 3 bases from J; junction bases left unmatched: 3. The germline V gene has CDR1 SGHTA and CDR2 FQGNSA. In DNA, the CDR3 is TGTGCCAGCAGCTTAGGGCAGGGGGCAACAGATACGCAGTATTTT. Translation gives CASSLGQGATDTQYF.

The sample holds many counts of this clonotype. The chain carries TRBV4-1 and TRBJ2-3, with a possible D match to TRBD1 (5 bases). The V and J ends lost 3 bases and 6 bases respectively, with 7 bases between them. The CDR3 consists of 12 residues. The germline gives CDR1 MGHRA, CDR2 YSYEKL. For the CDR3, the DNA is TGCGCCAGCAGCCAGACAGCGGATACGCAGTATTTT. It is translated as CASSQTADTQYF.

Many counts were recorded for this clonotype. The rearrangement links TRBV6-2 or TRBV6-3 to TRBJ2-7; D possibly corresponds to TRBD1 (6 bases). The CDR3 loop spans 14 amino acids. V lost 6 bases to trimming and J lost 0 bases, with 12 bases between them. The germline V gene encodes CDR1 MNHEY and CDR2 SVGEGT. The CDR3: CASRPRDNSYEQYF. The CDR3, as DNA: TGTGCCAGCAGACCCCGGGACAACTCCTACGAGCAGTACTTC.

A word on this clonotype: A clone one base away is much larger, so this may be a read error. The chain recombines TRBV7-2 with TRBJ2-3, with D unresolved. The V gene's germline CDR1 is SGHTA and CDR2 FQGNSA. The CDR3 contains 12 residues. CDR3 region: CASSPEVHTRYF. The CDR3, as DNA: TGTGCCAGCAGCCCAGAGGTTCATACGCGGTATTTT.

At least ten counts were recorded for this clonotype. V usage is TRBV12-3 or TRBV12-4 and J usage is TRBJ1-1, with D uncertain. The CDR3 contains 15 residues. V was cut by 2 bases and J by 4 bases, with 14 bases left in between. In DNA, the CDR3 is TGTGCCAGCAGTTTATTAGGGAGAGGCTCCACTGAAGCTTTCTTT. Translation gives CASSLLGRGSTEAFF.

Notes on this clonotype: One junction end does not reproduce the germline sequence, and a read error may be involved. The V call is TRBV15, the J call TRBJ1-5; D unclear. This CDR3 is 16 amino acids long. Germline CDR1 is LNHNV and CDR2 is YYDKDF (reference sequence). The CDR3 loop is CATSRRSQASNRPQHF. CDR3 nucleotides: TGTGCCACCAGCAGACGATCCCAAGCCAGCAATCGGCCCCAGCATTTT.

This chain uses TRBV27 with TRBJ2-1; D not resolved. Trimming pared 10 bases from V and 3 bases from J, leaving 16 bases between. Germline CDR1 and CDR2: MNHEY and SMNVEV (reference sequence). The CDR3 is 14 amino acids. The CDR3 region has the DNA TGTGCCATCAAAGTGGGTGGGATCTACAATGAGCAGTTCTTC. Translated, it gives CAIKVGGIYNEQFF.